The rows below give T cell receptor beta chains drawn from one sample of a study of human CD4 T cells and Enterobacteriaceae. The method was immunoSEQ multiplex PCR; TCRdb's version includes in-frame clones alone and lacks a portion of them. The repertoire includes tens of thousands of clones, 70% to 85% of them detected once, and around 1.7% sits in the top ten. Sequenced sample: memory CD4+ T cells from blood. The origin of the receptors is a human donor in good health. CDR3s include the opening cysteine and the closing phenylalanine or tryptophan. D genes are given only for firm matches. Some rows mark clone size as missing; the rest say once, few, many or name a class of expanded clone.

J: TRBJ1-1
D: -
size: -
V: TRBV6-1
CDR3: CASSEARVNTEAFF
DNA: TGTGCCAGCAGTGAAGCGAGGGTTAACACTGAAGCTTTCTTT

J: TRBJ2-5
D: -
size: -
V: TRBV5-1
CDR3: CASGEQGVGQETQYF
DNA: TGCGCCAGCGGCGAACAGGGAGTGGGGCAAGAGACCCAGTACTTC

J: TRBJ2-7
D: TRBD1
size: once
V: TRBV7-9
CDR3: CASSQGQGAVYEQYF
DNA: TGTGCCAGCAGCCAAGGACAGGGGGCCGTTTACGAGCAGTACTTC

J: TRBJ2-1
D: TRBD2
size: -
V: TRBV4-1
CDR3: CASSQDRGLGNNEQFF
DNA: TGCGCCAGCAGCCAAGATCGGGGACTAGGGAACAATGAGCAGTTCTTC

J: TRBJ2-5
D: -
size: -
V: TRBV27
CDR3: CASSRRPTTQETQYF
DNA: TGTGCCAGCAGTCGGCGACCGACTACCCAAGAGACCCAGTACTTC

J: TRBJ2-1
D: TRBD1
size: -
V: TRBV9
CDR3: CASSLGTGHNEQFF
DNA: TGTGCCAGCAGCCTAGGGACAGGACACAATGAGCAGTTCTTC

J: TRBJ2-5
D: -
size: -
V: TRBV5-4
CDR3: CASSLNGPPGETQYF
DNA: TGTGCCAGCAGCTTGAATGGACCTCCGGGAGAGACCCAGTACTTC

J: TRBJ2-2
D: TRBD2
size: -
V: TRBV4-1
CDR3: CASSPVLAGMYTGELFF
DNA: TGCGCCAGCAGCCCTGTGTTAGCGGGGATGTACACCGGGGAGCTGTTTTTT

J: TRBJ2-3
D: -
size: once
V: TRBV18
CDR3: CASSGAGLADTQYF
DNA: TGTGCCAGCTCAGGAGCGGGTCTGGCAGATACGCAGTATTTT

J: TRBJ2-7
D: TRBD1
size: -
V: TRBV2
CDR3: CASMGQGYEQYF
DNA: TGTGCCAGCATGGGACAGGGTTACGAGCAGTACTTC

J: TRBJ1-3
D: -
size: -
V: TRBV19
CDR3: CASSISPASLGNTIYF
DNA: TGTGCCAGTAGTATATCCCCAGCGTCATTAGGAAACACCATATATTTT

J: TRBJ2-5
D: TRBD2
size: -
V: TRBV5-1
CDR3: CASSPGLAVETQYF
DNA: TGCGCCAGCAGCCCCGGACTAGCGGTAGAGACCCAGTACTTC

J: TRBJ2-5
D: -
size: once
V: TRBV6-1
CDR3: CASSERGSRKTQYF
DNA: TGTGCCAGCAGTGAAAGGGGGAGTCGGAAGACCCAGTACTTC

J: TRBJ2-2
D: -
size: -
V: TRBV9
CDR3: CASSIRQFTGELFF
DNA: TGTGCCAGCAGCATCCGACAGTTCACCGGGGAGCTGTTTTTT

J: TRBJ1-2
D: -
size: -
V: TRBV6-5
CDR3: CASSYGRQTYGYTF
DNA: TGTGCCAGCAGTTACGGTCGGCAGACCTATGGCTACACCTTC

J: TRBJ2-3
D: TRBD1
size: -
V: TRBV4-1
CDR3: CASSQVGTVSSTDTQYF
DNA: TGCGCCAGCAGCCAAGTAGGGACAGTTTCTAGCACAGATACGCAGTATTTT

J: TRBJ2-6
D: -
size: -
V: TRBV5-4
CDR3: CASSPNAVRAWRANVLTF
DNA: TGTGCCAGCAGCCCAAATGCAGTCAGGGCCTGGAGGGCCAACGTCCTGACTTTC

J: TRBJ1-1
D: -
size: -
V: TRBV7-2
CDR3: CASGYLNTEAFF
DNA: TGTGCCAGCGGATACTTGAACACTGAAGCTTTCTTT

J: TRBJ2-1
D: TRBD2
size: -
V: TRBV19
CDR3: CATRGTSGSGEQFF
DNA: TGTGCCACGAGGGGGACTAGCGGGAGTGGTGAGCAGTTCTTC

J: TRBJ1-1
D: -
size: once
V: TRBV28
CDR3: CASSLVFPGNTEAFF
DNA: TGTGCCAGCAGTCTTGTTTTCCCCGGAAACACTGAAGCTTTCTTT

J: TRBJ1-2
D: TRBD1
size: once
V: TRBV11-2
CDR3: CASSPTGGGGYTF
DNA: TGTGCCAGCAGCCCCACAGGGGGCGGTGGCTACACCTTC

J: TRBJ1-5
D: TRBD1
size: -
V: TRBV10-3
CDR3: CASRGQGLRSNQPQHF
DNA: TGTGCCTCCAGAGGACAGGGTTTAAGGAGCAATCAGCCCCAGCATTTT

J: TRBJ2-3
D: TRBD2
size: -
V: TRBV30
CDR3: CAWSTSGSTDTQYF
DNA: TGTGCCTGGAGCACTAGCGGGAGCACAGATACGCAGTATTTT

J: TRBJ2-1
D: TRBD2
size: -
V: TRBV11-3
CDR3: CASSTSGRDEQFF
DNA: TGTGCCAGCAGTACTAGCGGGAGGGATGAGCAGTTCTTC

J: TRBJ1-3
D: -
size: -
V: TRBV30
CDR3: CAWSPGPRSSGNTIYF
DNA: TGTGCCTGGAGTCCGGGACCCCGGAGCTCTGGAAACACCATATATTTT

J: TRBJ2-7
D: -
size: -
V: TRBV5-1
CDR3: CASSTNPTYEQYF
DNA: TGCGCCAGCAGTACAAACCCCACCTACGAGCAGTACTTC

J: TRBJ2-1
D: -
size: -
V: TRBV28
CDR3: CASTPGSQYNEQFF
DNA: TGTGCCAGCACTCCGGGGAGTCAGTACAATGAGCAGTTCTTC

J: TRBJ1-2
D: -
size: few
V: TRBV11-2
CDR3: CASSPGGVGGYTF
DNA: TGTGCCAGCAGCCCTGGAGGGGTGGGGGGCTACACCTTC

J: TRBJ2-2
D: TRBD1
size: -
V: TRBV5-1
CDR3: CASSSFPGTGRELFF
DNA: TGCGCCAGCAGCTCCTTTCCCGGGACAGGTCGGGAGCTGTTTTTT

J: TRBJ1-2
D: -
size: -
V: TRBV7-8
CDR3: CASSLGGGMSGYGYTF
DNA: TGTGCCAGCAGCTTAGGCGGGGGGATGTCCGGCTATGGCTACACCTTC

J: TRBJ2-7
D: TRBD2
size: -
V: TRBV5-4
CDR3: CASSFGGGLSYEQYF
DNA: TGTGCCAGCAGCTTTGGGGGGGGACTGTCCTACGAGCAGTACTTC

J: TRBJ1-1
D: -
size: -
V: TRBV6-5
CDR3: CASSYSWTENTEAFF
DNA: TGTGCCAGCAGTTACTCGTGGACAGAGAACACTGAAGCTTTCTTT

J: TRBJ2-7
D: TRBD1
size: -
V: TRBV6-5
CDR3: CASSRQGFSYEQYF
DNA: TGTGCCAGCAGTAGACAGGGATTCTCCTACGAGCAGTACTTC

J: TRBJ2-7
D: TRBD1
size: medium-sized
V: TRBV18
CDR3: CASSPGQSYEQYF
DNA: TGTGCCAGCTCACCGGGACAGTCCTACGAGCAGTACTTC

J: TRBJ1-3
D: -
size: -
V: TRBV13
CDR3: CASSLRGNSGNTIYF
DNA: TGTGCCAGCAGCTTAAGGGGGAACTCTGGAAACACCATATATTTT

J: TRBJ2-1
D: -
size: -
V: TRBV29-1
CDR3: CSLAESYNEQFF
DNA: TGCAGCTTAGCGGAGTCCTACAATGAGCAGTTCTTC

J: TRBJ2-7
D: -
size: once
V: TRBV9
CDR3: CASSVAGEPAYEQYF
DNA: TGTGCCAGCAGCGTAGCGGGGGAGCCAGCCTACGAGCAGTACTTC

J: TRBJ2-7
D: TRBD2
size: -
V: TRBV5-8
CDR3: CASSSSDSSGYEQYF
DNA: TGTGCCAGCAGCTCCTCCGACTCTAGCGGCTACGAGCAGTACTTC

J: TRBJ2-2
D: -
size: -
V: TRBV28
CDR3: CASSLFVVSGAGELFF
DNA: TGTGCCAGCAGTTTATTCGTAGTGTCGGGGGCCGGGGAGCTGTTTTTT

J: TRBJ1-1
D: -
size: -
V: TRBV5-6
CDR3: CASSFRFGQSNTEAFF
DNA: TGTGCCAGCAGCTTTCGTTTTGGACAGTCGAACACTGAAGCTTTCTTT

J: TRBJ1-3
D: -
size: -
V: TRBV6-1
CDR3: CASINTGSGNTIYF
DNA: TGTGCCAGCATTAACACCGGCTCTGGAAACACCATATATTTT

J: TRBJ1-1
D: -
size: few
V: TRBV14
CDR3: CASSQVIGGWNTEAFF
DNA: TGTGCCAGCAGCCAAGTAATCGGAGGGTGGAACACTGAAGCTTTCTTT

J: TRBJ2-5
D: -
size: -
V: TRBV4-2
CDR3: CASSQDLGSRETQYF
DNA: TGTGCCAGCAGCCAAGATTTGGGCAGCCGAGAGACCCAGTACTTC

J: TRBJ2-7
D: TRBD2
size: -
V: TRBV4-1
CDR3: CASSRPTSGSYEQYF
DNA: TGCGCCAGCAGCCGCCCGACTAGCGGCTCCTACGAGCAGTACTTC

J: TRBJ2-1
D: TRBD2
size: -
V: TRBV5-1
CDR3: CASSLGGTSRGESNEQFF
DNA: TGCGCCAGCAGCTTGGGAGGGACTAGCAGGGGAGAATCTAATGAGCAGTTCTTC

J: TRBJ1-2
D: -
size: -
V: TRBV19
CDR3: CASSKTVIYGYTF
DNA: TGTGCCAGTAGTAAAACAGTCATCTATGGCTACACCTTC

J: TRBJ1-2
D: TRBD1
size: -
V: TRBV6-5
CDR3: CASSYSIRTGYGYTF
DNA: TGTGCCAGCAGTTACTCGATCCGGACAGGGTATGGCTACACCTTC

J: TRBJ2-1
D: -
size: -
V: TRBV29-1
CDR3: CSVTVLDAPYNEQFF
DNA: TGCAGCGTTACGGTTCTGGACGCACCCTACAATGAGCAGTTCTTC

J: TRBJ2-3
D: -
size: -
V: TRBV27
CDR3: CASSFADLGQDTQYF
DNA: TGTGCCAGCAGTTTTGCCGACCTAGGTCAAGATACGCAGTATTTT

J: TRBJ1-2
D: -
size: -
V: TRBV5-1
CDR3: CASSLAPGTMNYGYTF
DNA: TGCGCCAGCAGCTTGGCCCCAGGGACTATGAACTATGGCTACACCTTC

J: TRBJ1-1
D: -
size: -
V: TRBV11-1
CDR3: CASSSGGGWDTEAFF
DNA: TGTGCCAGCAGCTCGGGGGGCGGATGGGACACTGAAGCTTTCTTT

J: TRBJ2-7
D: TRBD2
size: -
V: TRBV25-1
CDR3: CASSGSGTWTEQYF
DNA: TGTGCCAGCAGTGGTAGCGGGACCTGGACCGAGCAGTACTTC

J: TRBJ2-5
D: TRBD2
size: -
V: TRBV2
CDR3: CASSPGLAGAQETQYF
DNA: TGTGCCAGCAGTCCAGGACTAGCGGGAGCGCAAGAGACCCAGTACTTC

J: TRBJ2-3
D: TRBD2
size: -
V: TRBV2
CDR3: CASSQPTSVSTDTQYF
DNA: TGTGCCAGCAGTCAGCCGACTAGCGTTAGCACAGATACGCAGTATTTT

J: TRBJ2-7
D: -
size: -
V: TRBV5-1
CDR3: CASSPSPSDHEQYF
DNA: TGCGCCAGCAGCCCATCCCCGAGTGACCACGAGCAGTACTTC

J: TRBJ1-4
D: -
size: -
V: TRBV25-1
CDR3: CASRRGGGEKLFF
DNA: TGTGCCAGCAGGAGGGGTGGGGGTGAAAAACTGTTTTTT

J: TRBJ2-5
D: -
size: -
V: TRBV7-6
CDR3: CASSSGQQETQYF
DNA: TGTGCCAGCAGCTCCGGACAGCAAGAGACCCAGTACTTC

J: TRBJ1-6
D: -
size: -
V: TRBV6-1
CDR3: CASSEEGSPLHF
DNA: TGTGCCAGCAGTGAGGAGGGTTCACCCCTCCACTTT

J: TRBJ2-4
D: TRBD1
size: -
V: TRBV4-2
CDR3: CASSQGPDREQYF
DNA: TGTGCCAGCAGCCAAGGGCCAGACAGGGAACAGTACTTC

J: TRBJ2-7
D: -
size: -
V: TRBV2
CDR3: CATGRESSYEQYF
DNA: TGTGCCACAGGACGTGAGAGCTCCTACGAGCAGTACTTC